This T cell receptor beta chain was identified in a study of blood T cell repertoires in COVID-19. Across the study: Italy, Spain and the United States were the sources of the convalescent and acute COVID-19 samples.

Assay used: immunoSEQ multiplex PCR; TCRdb lists only in-frame clones, some missing. The table shows approximately 320,000 clones, with 90% occurring only once. Assignments of participants to cohorts depended upon their own reported clinical history. Germline V gives CDR1 SGDLS, CDR2 YYNGEE. V shed 3 bases and J 6 bases; nucleotides not matched to a gene: 5. This CDR3 contains 15 residues. The V call is TRBV9, the J call TRBJ1-6; 8 nucleotides match TRBD1. Sequencing was performed on PBMCs or T cells enriched from blood (not recorded which). This TCR came from a man aged 55 to 70 who had recovered from COVID-19. The CDR3 loop reads CASSATGVGNSPLHF. The CDR3 nucleotides read TGTGCCAGCAGCGCGACAGGGGTGGGTAATTCACCCCTCCACTTT.